A selection of T cell receptor beta chains follows, all from one sample in a study of T cells after yellow fever vaccination. TCRdb reprocessed the 5' RACE reads via MiXCR and lists one record per CDR3 protein. In the table there are 300,000 to 400,000 distinct CDR3 sequences, roughly an eighth of which are singletons. Sequences were derived from CD4+ T cells sorted from PBMCs, sampled 15 days after the yellow fever booster vaccination. The receptors were gathered from a man between 18 and 29 years old who received the YFV17D yellow fever vaccine. CDR3s include the opening cysteine and the closing phenylalanine or tryptophan. A D gene is named only where the DNA matches it firmly. Size is stated for part of the rows, as once, few or many counts, or as a class when the clone is expanded.

CDR3 DNA: TGTGCCAGCAGTTTCGGGACTAACTATGGCTACACCTTC
CDR3 protein: CASSFGTNYGYTF
D gene: .
clone size: few
V gene: TRBV12-3/TRBV12-4
J gene: TRBJ1-2

CDR3 DNA: TGCAGTGCTAGAGGAATGCGTGTACAATCCAAGGATTCACCCCTCCACTTT
CDR3 protein: CSARGMRVQSKDSPLHF
D gene: .
clone size: .
V gene: TRBV20-1
J gene: TRBJ1-6

CDR3 DNA: TGTGCCAGCAGCCCCGCGACTAGCCGGTCACAAGAGACCCAGTACTTC
CDR3 protein: CASSPATSRSQETQYF
D gene: TRBD2
clone size: many
V gene: TRBV5-4
J gene: TRBJ2-5

CDR3 DNA: TGTGCCAGCAGCCTGGGACTAGGCAGCACAGATACGCAGTATTTT
CDR3 protein: CASSLGLGSTDTQYF
D gene: TRBD2
clone size: many
V gene: TRBV7-3
J gene: TRBJ2-3

CDR3 DNA: TGTGCCAGCAGCTTGGGAGGGTCCAGGGAAGCTTTCTTT
CDR3 protein: CASSLGGSREAFF
D gene: .
clone size: .
V gene: TRBV5-6
J gene: TRBJ1-1

CDR3 DNA: TGTGCCAGCAGCGTAGGACGGGGCACCTACACAGATACGCAGTATTTT
CDR3 protein: CASSVGRGTYTDTQYF
D gene: .
clone size: many
V gene: TRBV9
J gene: TRBJ2-3

CDR3 DNA: TGTGCCACCTCAAGGACAGCCGTGAACACTGAAGCTTTCTTT
CDR3 protein: CATSRTAVNTEAFF
D gene: .
clone size: few
V gene: TRBV7-9
J gene: TRBJ1-1

CDR3 DNA: TGTGCCAGCAGTGAACTGGGGAATCAGCCCCAGCATTTT
CDR3 protein: CASSELGNQPQHF
D gene: .
clone size: few
V gene: TRBV2
J gene: TRBJ1-5

CDR3 DNA: TGTGCCAGCAGCGTAAGGCAGAGTGGCTCTGGGGCCAACGTCCTGACTTTC
CDR3 protein: CASSVRQSGSGANVLTF
D gene: .
clone size: .
V gene: TRBV9
J gene: TRBJ2-6

CDR3 DNA: TGCAGCGCTTCGGACAGCGCCAATCAGCCCCAGCATTTT
CDR3 protein: CSASDSANQPQHF
D gene: .
clone size: .
V gene: TRBV29-1
J gene: TRBJ1-5

CDR3 DNA: TGTGCCAGCAGCTTACTAGCGGGGGAATTCGAGCAGTTCTTC
CDR3 protein: CASSLLAGEFEQFF
D gene: TRBD2
clone size: many
V gene: TRBV5-5
J gene: TRBJ2-1

CDR3 DNA: TGCAGTGCACAGGCGGGGGGGAAAGATACGCAGTATTTT
CDR3 protein: CSAQAGGKDTQYF
D gene: TRBD2
clone size: few
V gene: TRBV20-1
J gene: TRBJ2-3

CDR3 DNA: TGTGCCAGCAGCCCTGGAGAGGGACCAGACAATGAGCAGTTCTTC
CDR3 protein: CASSPGEGPDNEQFF
D gene: .
clone size: few
V gene: TRBV4-2
J gene: TRBJ2-1

CDR3 DNA: TGTGCCAGCAGCTTAGATCGGGGGCCCTACAATGAGCAGTTCTTC
CDR3 protein: CASSLDRGPYNEQFF
D gene: .
clone size: many
V gene: TRBV7-8
J gene: TRBJ2-1

CDR3 DNA: TGTGCCAGCAGCTACCCTCCAGGGGCGAACTATGGCTACACCTTC
CDR3 protein: CASSYPPGANYGYTF
D gene: .
clone size: few
V gene: TRBV6-2/TRBV6-3
J gene: TRBJ1-2

CDR3 DNA: TGCAGTGCCCTGACTAGCCCCTACACCGGGGAGCTGTTTTTT
CDR3 protein: CSALTSPYTGELFF
D gene: TRBD2
clone size: few
V gene: TRBV20-1
J gene: TRBJ2-2

CDR3 DNA: TGTGCCAGCAGCTTATCTAGCGGGGCGAGTATGAATGAGCAGTTCTTC
CDR3 protein: CASSLSSGASMNEQFF
D gene: TRBD2
clone size: many
V gene: TRBV7-3
J gene: TRBJ2-1

CDR3 DNA: TGTGCCAGCGGTTCAGGTTCCTCCCGGCGCACAGATACGCAGTATTTT
CDR3 protein: CASGSGSSRRTDTQYF
D gene: .
clone size: many
V gene: TRBV25-1
J gene: TRBJ2-3

CDR3 DNA: TGTGCCAGTAGTATAGGACCGGGACTATCGGCAGATACGCAGTATTTT
CDR3 protein: CASSIGPGLSADTQYF
D gene: TRBD2
clone size: few
V gene: TRBV19
J gene: TRBJ2-3

CDR3 DNA: TGTGCCAGCGAGCAGACAGGACCCTCTGGGGCCAACGTCCTGACTTTC
CDR3 protein: CASEQTGPSGANVLTF
D gene: .
clone size: few
V gene: TRBV6-4
J gene: TRBJ2-6

CDR3 DNA: TGTGCCAGCAGCTTATCGGGCAGGGGGAACAATGAGCAGTTCTTC
CDR3 protein: CASSLSGRGNNEQFF
D gene: TRBD1
clone size: few
V gene: TRBV7-9
J gene: TRBJ2-1

CDR3 DNA: TGTGCCAGCAGCCAAAGGGCAGCTAACTATGGCTACACCTTC
CDR3 protein: CASSQRAANYGYTF
D gene: .
clone size: few
V gene: TRBV3-1
J gene: TRBJ1-2

CDR3 DNA: TGTGCCAGCAGTTCCGAAGGACAGTATGGCTACACCTTC
CDR3 protein: CASSSEGQYGYTF
D gene: .
clone size: few
V gene: TRBV28
J gene: TRBJ1-2

CDR3 DNA: TGTGCCATCGCCGTTGGGTCGGCCAAAAACATTCAGTACTTC
CDR3 protein: CAIAVGSAKNIQYF
D gene: .
clone size: .
V gene: TRBV10-3
J gene: TRBJ2-4

CDR3 DNA: TGCAGTGCTAGGGGACTAGCGGGGGCGACAGATACGCAGTATTTT
CDR3 protein: CSARGLAGATDTQYF
D gene: TRBD2
clone size: .
V gene: TRBV20-1
J gene: TRBJ2-3

CDR3 DNA: TGCAGTGCTAGCCAGGGGGAGCGAGAAGCTTTCTTT
CDR3 protein: CSASQGEREAFF
D gene: TRBD1
clone size: few
V gene: TRBV20-1
J gene: TRBJ1-1

CDR3 DNA: TGTGCCATCAGTGAGTCGGTGGTAGCGGGGGCCCGGCAAGAGACCCAGTACTTC
CDR3 protein: CAISESVVAGARQETQYF
D gene: TRBD2
clone size: .
V gene: TRBV10-3
J gene: TRBJ2-5

CDR3 DNA: TGTGCCAGCTCACCAGCAGGGACCATGAACACTGAAGCTTTCTTT
CDR3 protein: CASSPAGTMNTEAFF
D gene: .
clone size: few
V gene: TRBV18
J gene: TRBJ1-1

CDR3 DNA: TGTGCCAGCTGCTTGCGGAGCCAAGAGACCCAGTACTTC
CDR3 protein: CASCLRSQETQYF
D gene: .
clone size: .
V gene: TRBV12-3/TRBV12-4
J gene: TRBJ2-5

CDR3 DNA: TGTGCCAGCAGAACTGTTTCGGTTGACACTGAAGCTTTCTTT
CDR3 protein: CASRTVSVDTEAFF
D gene: .
clone size: many
V gene: TRBV7-9
J gene: TRBJ1-1

CDR3 DNA: TGCGCCAGCAGCCAAGCCCCCGGTGCAGGGGGCTTTTACACTGAAGCTTTCTTT
CDR3 protein: CASSQAPGAGGFYTEAFF
D gene: TRBD1
clone size: few
V gene: TRBV4-1
J gene: TRBJ1-1

CDR3 DNA: TGTGCCAGCAGCGTAGCGGCAGGCGATCAGCCCCAGCATTTT
CDR3 protein: CASSVAAGDQPQHF
D gene: .
clone size: .
V gene: TRBV9
J gene: TRBJ1-5

CDR3 DNA: TGTGCTAGTGGCTCTTTGCCGGAGACCCAGTACTTC
CDR3 protein: CASGSLPETQYF
D gene: .
clone size: few
V gene: TRBV12-5
J gene: TRBJ2-5

CDR3 DNA: TGTGCCAGCAGCGGCCGTCGGGGAGGGAATGAGCAGTTCTTC
CDR3 protein: CASSGRRGGNEQFF
D gene: TRBD2
clone size: .
V gene: TRBV9
J gene: TRBJ2-1

CDR3 DNA: TGTGCCAGCAGCCCGGAGGGACTCACCGGGGAGCTGTTTTTT
CDR3 protein: CASSPEGLTGELFF
D gene: .
clone size: few
V gene: TRBV6-4
J gene: TRBJ2-2

CDR3 DNA: TGTGCCATCAACCGGGTAGAGGGTTATGGCTACACCTTC
CDR3 protein: CAINRVEGYGYTF
D gene: .
clone size: .
V gene: TRBV10-3
J gene: TRBJ1-2

CDR3 DNA: TGTGCCAGCAGCCCGCACCCGGACCCCAGCACAGATACGCAGTATTTT
CDR3 protein: CASSPHPDPSTDTQYF
D gene: .
clone size: few
V gene: TRBV7-2
J gene: TRBJ2-3

CDR3 DNA: TGTGCCAGCAGCCCTGGGGGACAGTTTGAAGCTTTCTTT
CDR3 protein: CASSPGGQFEAFF
D gene: TRBD1
clone size: once
V gene: TRBV27
J gene: TRBJ1-1

CDR3 DNA: TGTGCCAGCAGCTTAGCTTGGACTAGCGGGGGGGCGAGGTCCTACAATGAGCAGTTCTTC
CDR3 protein: CASSLAWTSGGARSYNEQFF
D gene: TRBD2
clone size: many
V gene: TRBV11-2
J gene: TRBJ2-1

CDR3 DNA: TGCGCCAGCAGCTTGGATGGGACCCAAGGAGCTAATGAAAAACTGTTTTTT
CDR3 protein: CASSLDGTQGANEKLFF
D gene: .
clone size: .
V gene: TRBV5-1
J gene: TRBJ1-4

CDR3 DNA: TGTGCCAGCAGCTCCGAGGACTATGGCTACACCTTC
CDR3 protein: CASSSEDYGYTF
D gene: .
clone size: .
V gene: TRBV7-9
J gene: TRBJ1-2

CDR3 DNA: TGTGCCAGCAGCGTAGCAAGCGGGCGGAACACCGGGGAGCTGTTTTTT
CDR3 protein: CASSVASGRNTGELFF
D gene: .
clone size: .
V gene: TRBV9
J gene: TRBJ2-2

CDR3 DNA: TGTGCCAGCAGCCACAGCGATACTAGCAATCAGCCCCAGCATTTT
CDR3 protein: CASSHSDTSNQPQHF
D gene: .
clone size: once
V gene: TRBV3-1
J gene: TRBJ1-5

CDR3 DNA: TGTGCCAGCAGACGACAGGGGGCCCCCTCCTACGAGCAGTACTTC
CDR3 protein: CASRRQGAPSYEQYF
D gene: TRBD1
clone size: few
V gene: TRBV12-3/TRBV12-4
J gene: TRBJ2-7

CDR3 DNA: TGTGCCAGCAGTTACGGGACGTACCAAGAGACCCAGTACTTC
CDR3 protein: CASSYGTYQETQYF
D gene: .
clone size: .
V gene: TRBV6-6
J gene: TRBJ2-5